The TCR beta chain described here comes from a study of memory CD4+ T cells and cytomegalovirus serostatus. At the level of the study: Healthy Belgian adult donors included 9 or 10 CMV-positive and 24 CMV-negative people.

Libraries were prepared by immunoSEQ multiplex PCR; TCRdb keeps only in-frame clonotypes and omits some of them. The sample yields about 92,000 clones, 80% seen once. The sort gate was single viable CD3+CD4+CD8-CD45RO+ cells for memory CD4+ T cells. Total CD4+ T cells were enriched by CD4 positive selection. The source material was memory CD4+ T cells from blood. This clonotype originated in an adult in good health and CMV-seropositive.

The CDR3: CASSQDHYGGSSGNTIYF. The DNA of the CDR3 is TGCGCCAGCAGCCAAGATCATTATGGGGGATCCTCTGGAAACACCATATATTTT. The chain carries TRBV4-1 and TRBJ1-3, with D tentatively TRBD1 (5 bases). Trimming took off 0 bases at V and 0 bases at J, with 15 bases between the two ends. CDR1 and CDR2 (germline): MGHRA, YSYEKL. This CDR3 region has 18 residues.